A single sample gave rise to the 3 T cell receptor beta chains below, sequenced in a study of blood T cell repertoires in COVID-19. Using immunoSEQ multiplex PCR, the repertoire was profiled, and TCRdb retains in-frame clones only, with some absent. The sample consists of 90,000 or so clones, approximately 82% of them appearing once. The specimen sequenced was peripheral blood. The receptors come from a man in his fifties or sixties with acute or convalescent COVID-19.

The V gene is TRBV18, the J gene TRBJ1-1; the match to TRBD1 covers 10 bases. The CDR3 contains 18 residues. CDR1 and CDR2 from the germline V gene are KGHSH and LQKENI. J was trimmed by 4 bases and V by 3 bases; bases with no gene match: 14. The CDR3 loop reads CASSPSPLRQGAFTEAFF. The CDR3 DNA sequence: TGTGCCAGCTCACCGTCGCCCCTGAGACAGGGGGCTTTCACTGAAGCTTTCTTT.

This clone was seen a single time. CDR3 in amino acids: CASSLGGDTGELFF. CDR3 coding DNA: TGTGCCAGCAGCTTAGGGGGGGATACCGGGGAGCTGTTTTTT. This chain connects TRBV7-8 to TRBJ2-2, with D tentatively TRBD2 (6 bases). Germline loops: CDR1 SGHVS, CDR2 FQNEAQ. V lost 1 base, J lost 5 bases, and 8 bases lay in between. The CDR3 extends over 14 amino acids. Combining the CDR3 with reference TRBV7-8 and TRBJ2-2 gives the whole variable domain GAGVSQSPRYKVAKRGQDVALRCDPISGHVSLFWYQQALGQGPEFLTYFQNEAQLDKSGLPSDRFFAERPEGSVSTLKIQRTQQEDSAVYLCASSLGGDTGELFFGEGSRLTVL.

The chain combines TRBV4-1 with TRBJ1-2, with a possible D match to TRBD1 (5 bases). Per germline, CDR1 MGHRA and CDR2 YSYEKL. Trimming removed 1 base from V and 4 bases from J, with 16 bases in between. The CDR3 spans 16 residues. The chain's CDR3 is CASSQGLTGGGYGYTF. In nucleotides, the CDR3 is TGCGCCAGCAGCCAAGGACTGACTGGCGGGGGCTATGGCTACACCTTC.